What follows are 22 T cell receptor beta chains derived from one specimen sequenced in a study of graft-versus-host responses after intestinal transplantation. Method: immunoSEQ multiplex PCR; TCRdb's copy keeps in-frame clones and lacks some. The data hold fewer than 85,000 clones, with roughly nine tenths observed a single time. Their specific antigens are unknown. Sequences were derived from unstimulated CD8+ T cells sorted from spleen or lymph node cells, sampled before intestinal transplant. The source is a human donor who received an intestinal transplant.

This sequence joins TRBV7-6 and TRBJ1-2; D is perhaps TRBD1 (5 bases). The CDR3 consists of 14 residues. Germline V gene data show CDR1 as SGHVS and CDR2 as FNYEAQ. V lost 2 bases, J lost 4 bases, and 11 bases lay in between. The CDR3 bases are TGTGCCAGCAGCTTATCGCCGGGGGTCTATGGCTACACCTTC. It is translated as CASSLSPGVYGYTF.

The V gene is TRBV29-1, the J gene TRBJ2-7, with D possibly TRBD1 on 6 matching bases. Germline V gives CDR1 SQVTM, CDR2 ANQGSEA. Between the trimmed V and J ends, which lost 4 bases and 2 bases, there was a span of 15 bases. This CDR3 has 14 residues. The CDR3 spells CSVVGSDRTYEQYF. The CDR3 coding sequence is TGCAGCGTTGTAGGGTCCGACAGGACCTACGAGCAGTACTTC.

This clone showed up just once. The chain combines TRBV19 with TRBJ2-7, with 10 positions matching TRBD2. This CDR3 has 14 amino acids. J lost 4 bases, V lost 8 bases, and 8 bases had no gene match. Germline-derived CDR1 and CDR2 are LNHDA and SQIVND (reference sequence). The CDR3: CASSFGLADYEQYF. CDR3 sequence (DNA): TGTGCCAGTTCATTTGGACTAGCGGATTACGAGCAGTACTTC.

V is TRBV27 and J is TRBJ2-7; weak D call: TRBD2 (5 bases). CDR1 is MNHEY, CDR2 SMNVEV, per germline (reference sequence). This CDR3 has 14 amino acids. V was clipped by 4 bases and J by 1 base, with 11 bases between them. Here the CDR3 DNA reads TGTGCCAGCAGTTCAGCGGCCGGATCCTACGAGCAGTACTTC. Translating gives CASSSAAGSYEQYF.

This rearrangement joins TRBV16 to TRBJ2-3, with a tentative D call TRBD2 (5 bases). Germline CDR1 and CDR2: KGHSY and FQNENV. V shed 2 bases and J shed 7 bases, with 13 bases lying between them. The CDR3 covers 14 residues. CDR3: CASSQDGGLNTQYF. The CDR3 DNA follows: TGTGCCAGCAGCCAAGATGGAGGACTTAATACGCAGTATTTT. Looking up the rest from reference TRBV16 and TRBJ2-3 gives the full variable domain: GEEVAQTPKHLVRGEGQKAKLYCAPIKGHSYVFWYQQVLKNEFKFLISFQNENVFDETGMPKERFSAKCLPNSPCSLEIQATKLEDSAVYFCASSQDGGLNTQYFGPGTRLTVL.

In its sample, this clone was seen once. The V and J genes are TRBV28 and TRBJ2-7; 9 positions match TRBD2. Germline CDR1 is MDHEN and CDR2 is SYDVKM. The CDR3 has 13 residues. Losses at the gene ends were 7 bases for V and 1 base for J; bases not matched to a gene: 2. The CDR3 loop reads CASNLAGSYEQYF. The CDR3 region has the DNA TGTGCCAGCAATCTAGCGGGGTCCTACGAGCAGTACTTC.

The chain couples TRBV9 to TRBJ1-2; 7 positions agree with TRBD1. Germline assignment: CDR1 SGDLS and CDR2 YYNGEE. J gave up 4 bases and V 4 bases, and 22 bases lay outside the gene matches. The length of the CDR3 is 19 residues. Here the CDR3 DNA reads TGTGCCAGCAGCCCATGGACCCTGGGACAGACCCGTCCGGGCTATGGCTACACCTTC. It translates to CASSPWTLGQTRPGYGYTF.

This rearrangement joins TRBV7-3 to TRBJ2-7, with D possibly being TRBD1 (5 bases). Trimming took off 5 bases at V and 5 bases at J, with 16 bases between the two ends. The CDR3 has 14 residues. Germline CDR1 SGHTA, CDR2 FQGTGA. CDR3 sequence reads: CASSLGPGRNEQYF. The DNA for the CDR3 is TGTGCCAGCAGCCTCGGGCCAGGGCGCAACGAGCAGTACTTC.

J is TRBJ2-1 and V is TRBV10-3; a possible D gene is TRBD2 (6 bases). Germline values: CDR1 ENHRY, CDR2 SYGVKD. CDR3 length: 17 amino acids. V was cut by 0 bases and J by 2 bases, with 14 bases left in between. CDR3 DNA: TGTGCCATCAGTGAGTCGCCGACGGGAGTCGCCTACAATGAGCAGTTCTTC. Translation: CAISESPTGVAYNEQFF.

By frequency in the sample, this clone is medium-sized. The chain combines TRBV7-6 with TRBJ2-7, with 7 bases lining up with TRBD2. The CDR3 length is 13 residues. The V gene end was trimmed by 3 bases and the J gene end by 6 bases; junction bases not matched to a gene: 5. CDR1 and CDR2 (germline): SGHVS, FNYEAQ. The CDR3 region is CASSFGVAGEQYF. The CDR3 DNA reads as TGTGCCAGCAGCTTCGGGGTAGCGGGCGAGCAGTACTTC. Full variable domain (remainder filled in from reference TRBV7-6 and TRBJ2-7): GAGVSQSPRYKVTKRGQDVALRCDPISGHVSLYWYRQALGQGPEFLTYFNYEAQQDKSGLPNDRFSAERPEGSISTLTIQRTEQRDSAMYRCASSFGVAGEQYFGPGTRLTVT.

The chain combines TRBV11-2 with TRBJ2-2; 7 positions agree with TRBD2. Germline CDR1 SGHAT, CDR2 FQNNGV. With 3 bases clipped from V and 4 bases from J, the junction kept 8 bases outside the gene matches. CDR3 length: 16 amino acids. CDR3 sequence reads: CASSFGGGPATGELFF. The CDR3 DNA reads TGTGCCAGCAGCTTTGGGGGAGGGCCGGCCACCGGGGAGCTGTTTTTT.

This chain uses TRBV4-1 with TRBJ1-1, with D tentatively TRBD1 (6 bases). Germline assignment: CDR1 MGHRA and CDR2 YSYEKL. Trimming cost V 5 bases and J 5 bases, with 12 bases left between them. The CDR3 extends over 13 amino acids. CDR3: CASSRSGDTEAFF. The CDR3 nucleotides read TGCGCCAGCAGCAGATCAGGGGATACTGAAGCTTTCTTT.

The J gene is TRBJ1-1, the V gene TRBV29-1; maybe TRBD1 (6 bases). Trimming took off 7 bases at V and 1 base at J, with 13 bases between the two ends. CDR1 and CDR2 (germline): SQVTM, ANQGSEA. The CDR3 totals 13 residues. The CDR3 spells CSASGQTNTEAFF. The CDR3 DNA follows: TGCAGCGCCTCAGGACAGACGAACACTGAAGCTTTCTTT.

J is TRBJ1-4 and V is TRBV5-1; D is perhaps TRBD1 (5 bases). The CDR3 has 14 amino acids. Germline V gives CDR1 SGHRS, CDR2 YFSETQ. Trimming shortened V by 1 base and J by 4 bases, and 8 bases separated the two germline ends. The CDR3 protein is CASSLLGLNEKLFF. CDR3 coding DNA: TGCGCCAGCAGCTTGCTGGGGCTTAATGAAAAACTGTTTTTT.

This chain joins TRBV4-1 and TRBJ1-5; D possibly corresponds to TRBD1 (5 bases). The V gene lost 0 bases and the J gene lost 4 bases, with 10 bases spanning the gap. This CDR3 has 15 amino acids. Germline V gene sequence: CDR1 MGHRA, CDR2 YSYEKL. CDR3 loop: CASSQDGEGNQPQHF. The CDR3 DNA sequence: TGCGCCAGCAGCCAAGATGGGGAGGGGAATCAGCCCCAGCATTTT.

There are a few counts of this clone. The chain joins TRBV19 to TRBJ1-4, with D tentatively TRBD1 (6 bases). V lost 3 bases, J lost 7 bases, and 12 bases lay in between. From germline, CDR1 is LNHDA and CDR2 SQIVND (reference sequence). The CDR3 is 14 amino acids. This CDR3 reads CASSIGGAIEKLFF. The CDR3, as DNA: TGTGCCAGTAGTATTGGGGGGGCCATTGAAAAACTGTTTTTT.

The J gene is TRBJ2-7, the V gene TRBV4-1; tentative D call: TRBD2 (6 bases). The length of the CDR3 is 14 residues. Between the trimmed V and J ends, which lost 4 bases and 2 bases, there was a span of 12 bases. Germline-derived CDR1 and CDR2 are MGHRA and YSYEKL. CDR3 loop: CASSRGTFAYEQYF. CDR3 bases: TGCGCCAGCAGCCGAGGGACTTTTGCCTACGAGCAGTACTTC.

The rearrangement links TRBV5-8 to TRBJ2-7; D unclear. V lost 3 bases, J lost 0 bases, and 13 bases lay in between. The CDR3 spans 15 residues. CDR1 and CDR2 (germline): SGHTS, YDEGEE. The CDR3 protein is CASSSADMRSYEQYF. The CDR3 DNA reads TGTGCCAGCAGCTCCGCCGACATGCGCTCCTACGAGCAGTACTTC. The full variable domain, in which reference TRBV5-8 and TRBJ2-7 provide the parts outside the CDR3, is EAGVTQSPTHLIKTRGQQATLRCSPISGHTSVYWYQQALGLGLQFLLWYDEGEERNRGNFPPRFSGRQFPNYSSELNVNALELEDSALYLCASSSADMRSYEQYFGPGTRLTVT.

This chain joins TRBV6-1 and TRBJ1-6, with 8 bases lining up with TRBD1. V shed 4 bases, J shed 8 bases, and the junction held 10 bases outside the gene matches. This CDR3 has 16 residues. CDR1 and CDR2 (germline): MNHNS, SASEGT. The CDR3 spells CASSGASGTGDSPLHF. The CDR3 DNA is TGTGCCAGCAGTGGAGCCTCCGGGACAGGTGATTCACCCCTCCACTTT.

The chain has TRBV19 and TRBJ1-1; tentative D call: TRBD1 (5 bases). This CDR3 has 13 amino acids. V dropped 3 bases and J dropped 4 bases, with 9 bases sitting between them. Germline V gene lookup returns CDR1 LNHDA and CDR2 SQIVND (reference sequence). DNA for the CDR3: TGTGCCAGTAGTATCGGGGGGATCACTGAAGCTTTCTTT. It codes for CASSIGGITEAFF. Drawing the rest from reference TRBV19 and TRBJ1-1, the complete variable domain is DGGITQSPKYLFRKEGQNVTLSCEQNLNHDAMYWYRQDPGQGLRLIYYSQIVNDFQKGDIAEGYSVSREKKESFPLTVTSAQKNPTAFYLCASSIGGITEAFFGQGTRLTVV.

This chain uses TRBV18 with TRBJ2-1, with 9 bases fitting TRBD1. The germline V gene encodes CDR1 KGHSH and CDR2 LQKENI. The CDR3 is made up of 15 amino acids. The V and J ends lost 5 bases and 8 bases, in that order; junction bases with no gene match: 10. The CDR3 coding sequence is TGTGCCAGCTCATCTCCCGGGACAGGGATCGATGAGCAGTTCTTC. It yields the protein CASSSPGTGIDEQFF.

The chain joins TRBV12-2 to TRBJ1-6; TRBD1, the table's D call, lacks a check against the DNA. TRBV12-2 is listed as a pseudogene. There are 16 residues in the CDR3. The CDR3 protein is CASRARTGGGNSPLHF. As DNA, the CDR3 is TGTGCAAGTCGCGCGCGGACAGGGGGCGGGAATTCACCCCTCCACTTT.